This TCR beta chain was sequenced during a study of T cells in Graves' hyperthyroidism and ophthalmopathy. This CDR3 comprises 14 residues. V was pared by 3 bases and J by 0 bases, with 12 bases between. CDR1 GTSNPN and CDR2 SVGIG come from the germline V gene (reference sequence). Amplification targeted TCR beta CDR3 regions from RNA transcripts. In the first-round RT-PCR of the TCR CDR3, the HTBI primer set was used. TCRdb ran MiXCR on the multiplex PCR reads and lists one entry per CDR3 protein. The table records 650,000 to 750,000 distinct CDR3 sequences, 14% of them present only once. In this sample, this clonotype turned up many times. Diagnostic decisions used clinical symptoms, serum thyroxine and TRAb, thyroid ultrasound and orbital computed tomography.

The gene calls are TRBV30 and TRBJ2-7; no reliable D call. The sequenced material came from blood. The sequence was obtained from a woman younger than 30 with Graves' hyperthyroidism. The CDR3 region is CAWRGRSLSYEQYF. CDR3 DNA sequence: TGTGCCTGGAGAGGCAGATCACTCTCCTACGAGCAGTACTTC. Full variable domain (rest looked up from reference TRBV30 and TRBJ2-7): SQTIHQWPATLVQPVGSPLSLECTVEGTSNPNLYWYRQAAGRGLQLLFYSVGIGQISSEVPQNLSASRPQDRQFILSSKKLLLSDSGFYLCAWRGRSLSYEQYFGPGTRLTVT.